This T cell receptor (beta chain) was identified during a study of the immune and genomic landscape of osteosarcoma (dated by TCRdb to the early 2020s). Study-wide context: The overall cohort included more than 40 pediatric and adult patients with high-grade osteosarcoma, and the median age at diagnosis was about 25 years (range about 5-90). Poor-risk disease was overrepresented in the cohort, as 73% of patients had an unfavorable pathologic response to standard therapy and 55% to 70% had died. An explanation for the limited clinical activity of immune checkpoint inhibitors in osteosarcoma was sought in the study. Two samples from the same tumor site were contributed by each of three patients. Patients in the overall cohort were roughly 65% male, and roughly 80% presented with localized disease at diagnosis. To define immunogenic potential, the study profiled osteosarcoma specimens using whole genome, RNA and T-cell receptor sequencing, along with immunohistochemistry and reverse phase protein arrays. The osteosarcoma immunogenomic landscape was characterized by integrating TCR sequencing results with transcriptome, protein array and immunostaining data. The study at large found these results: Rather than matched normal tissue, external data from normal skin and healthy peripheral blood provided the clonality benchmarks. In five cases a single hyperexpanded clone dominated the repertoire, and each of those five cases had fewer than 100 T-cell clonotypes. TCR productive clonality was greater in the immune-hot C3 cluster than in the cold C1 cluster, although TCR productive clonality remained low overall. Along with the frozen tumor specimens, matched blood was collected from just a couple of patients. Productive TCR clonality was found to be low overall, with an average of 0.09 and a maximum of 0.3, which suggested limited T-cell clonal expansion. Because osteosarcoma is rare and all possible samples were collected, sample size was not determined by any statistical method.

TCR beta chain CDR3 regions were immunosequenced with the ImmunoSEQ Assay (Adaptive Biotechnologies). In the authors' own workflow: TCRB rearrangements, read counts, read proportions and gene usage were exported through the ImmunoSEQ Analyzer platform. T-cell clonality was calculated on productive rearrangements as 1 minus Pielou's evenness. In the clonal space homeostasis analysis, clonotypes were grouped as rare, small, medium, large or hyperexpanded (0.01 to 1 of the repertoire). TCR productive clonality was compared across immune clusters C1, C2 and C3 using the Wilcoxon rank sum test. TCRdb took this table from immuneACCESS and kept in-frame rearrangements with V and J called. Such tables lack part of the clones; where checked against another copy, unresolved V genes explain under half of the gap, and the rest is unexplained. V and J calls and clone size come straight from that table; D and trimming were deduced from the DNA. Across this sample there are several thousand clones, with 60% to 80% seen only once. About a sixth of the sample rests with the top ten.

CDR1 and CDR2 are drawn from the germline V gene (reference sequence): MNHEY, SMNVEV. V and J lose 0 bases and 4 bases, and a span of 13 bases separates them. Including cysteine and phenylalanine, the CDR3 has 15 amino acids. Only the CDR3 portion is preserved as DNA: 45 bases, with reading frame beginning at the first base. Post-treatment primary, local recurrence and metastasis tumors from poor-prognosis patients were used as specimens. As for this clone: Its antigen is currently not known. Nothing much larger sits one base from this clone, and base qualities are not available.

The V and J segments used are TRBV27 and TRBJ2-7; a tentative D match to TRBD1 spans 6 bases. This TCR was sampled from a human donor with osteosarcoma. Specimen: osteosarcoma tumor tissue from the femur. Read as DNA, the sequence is TGTGCCAGCAGTTTATCTATGTTGGGGGCTTACGAGCAGTACTTC. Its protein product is CASSLSMLGAYEQYF.